This T cell receptor beta chain was documented in a study of blood T cells in healthy people across ages (dated by TCRdb to 2015 to 2017). Looking at the study overall: In model experiments, template switching captured about one uniquely barcoded TCR beta cDNA molecule for every two T cells. Age-related changes in TCR beta repertoire diversity were measured in the study by deep sequencing normalized with unique cDNA molecular identifiers. Four age groups were formed from the donors: young (average 16 years), middle-aged (approximately 42), aged (roughly 58) and long-lived (around 82). The study analyzed two additional independent replicas of 1 million unique cDNA reads from the same blood draw for two donors, one aged 18 to 29 and one aged 80 or older. Overall study results and their limits: Observed TCR beta diversity correlated strongly with the percentage of naive T cells measured by flow cytometry. Since profiling was done on bulk unsorted PBMCs, naive and antigen-experienced compartments could not be conclusively compared. Total diversity estimates from one million sequenced T cells were considered lower bounds and underestimates. The CMV infection status of donors was not known, potentially confounding age-related changes in expanded clonotypes. Observed TCR beta diversity per million T cells fell roughly linearly with age, and a significant reduction was already apparent by age roughly 40. Compared with the aged group, the long-lived group had more naive CD4+ T cells, fewer expanded clones and increased TCR diversity, suggesting age selection.

Cut back by 8 bases and 6 bases, the V and J ends lie 14 bases apart. The CDR3 covers 13 residues, taking in both the cysteine and the phenylalanine. Only the CDR3 DNA stays, 39 bases, in frame from base 1. Sequences SGHDN (CDR1) and FVKESK (CDR2) are obtained from the germline V gene. The protocol used for the library was 5' RACE. The instrument given in TCRdb is Illumina HiSeq 2500. A second PCR of roughly 7 to 12 cycles was run with a J-beta primer mix and a sample-barcoded 5' primer. A template-switch 5' adaptor carrying 12 random nucleotides introduced a unique molecular identifier onto each TCR beta cDNA molecule. At least 2.5 million CDR3-containing paired-end reads were obtained from each sample. First-strand cDNA synthesis was performed from all RNA using the Mint cDNA synthesis kit, with priming by a TRBC-specific oligonucleotide. Following uracil-DNA glycosylase treatment, a first 18-cycle PCR with universal primers M1SS and BC2_uni_R was performed on all cDNA. On the study's bioinformatics: For normalization, 1 million high-quality reads, each with a distinct molecular identifier, were randomly selected from each sample. Reads with shared molecular identifiers were discarded instead of being binned into consensus sequences. CDR3 identification, clonotype clustering and error correction used MiTCR with a Q25 quality threshold and the strictest error-elimination algorithm. A nonparametric unseen species model with Euler transformation was used to estimate lower-bound total TCR beta diversity. Clones were called with MiXCR by TCRdb after fastp trimmed the public reads at Q25, and only in-frame beta chains were retained. Identical CDR3 proteins give one entry, which carries the most common genes and DNA. Here the V and J calls rest on TCRdb's processing, not on the authors' analysis. The sample table contains 600,000 to 900,000 distinct CDR3 sequences; only one count was recorded for roughly 26% of them. The top ten hold under 3% of the sample.

The donors were 40 or so Caucasian individuals from Russia, aged roughly 6 to 100 years, who were systemically healthy. Roughly 9 milliliters of peripheral blood were drawn from each donor into EDTA-treated Vacutainer tubes. Ficoll-Paque density-gradient centrifugation was used to isolate PBMCs, with at least 6.5 million per sample. Trizol reagent was used to extract total RNA from PBMCs, with at least 5.5 micrograms per sample. Naive CD45RAhigh/CD27high T cell percentages were measured by flow cytometry on a PBMC aliquot from every donor. In this sample, this clonotype turned up a few times. Its antigen is not yet known. Per-base quality was not reported, and no clone a single base away is much larger than it. These data are also associated with another study on T cells of mothers and their children. Per that second paper: Nine systemically healthy Caucasian individuals served as donors, namely three mothers together with their six children. cDNA synthesis used all of the extracted RNA, with around 1.5 ug of RNA in each 15 ul reaction. In the second PCR, sample barcodes and 2-4 random nucleotides were introduced via the M1S primer. Over 8.5 million TCR beta CDR3 reads were obtained for each mother, and millions of reads were obtained for each child. Thymic selection shapes the output of TCR recombination in a similar way in related and unrelated pairs, and inherited differences have a minor effect. Normalized repertoire overlap was always slightly but never significantly higher in related than unrelated mother-child pairs. No persistent microchimeric T cell clones were found, with a detection sensitivity of approximately 100 clones per million clonotypes. The study used deep NGS to compare TCR beta repertoires of mothers and children, seeking features distinguishing related mother-child pairs from unrelated individuals. The mean age was roughly 44 +/- 4 years for the mothers and approximately 11 +/- 4 years for the children. After adapter ligation with NEBNext reagents, the libraries were sequenced on Illumina HiSeq 2000 with 100+100 nt paired-end reads. To prevent cross-contamination, the mother and child libraries were prepared a month apart and were sequenced in separate runs. For each donor, between roughly 500,000 and 2,200,000 distinct TCR beta clonotypes were identified. Naive TCR beta clonotypes were estimated from low-frequency clonotypes matched to each donor's FACS-determined naive share, without sorting.

The clonotype was recovered from a boy younger than 18 in good health. Recombination joined TRBV14 with TRBJ2-4; the D gene cannot be resolved reliably. The sequencing sample was made of blood. The sequence in DNA is TGTGCCAGCCGAGACCGCGGATCAAACATTCAGTACTTC. It translates to CASRDRGSNIQYF.